Each of the 14 T cell receptor beta chains below was sequenced from the same sample in a study of radiotherapy plus CTLA-4 blockade in lung cancer. The protocol was immunoSEQ multiplex PCR, while the TCRdb copy is restricted to in-frame clones and leaves out a portion. In the table there are 35,000 to 40,000 clones, approximately 85% of which are singletons. The source was peripheral blood, collected from a patient treated with radiotherapy plus ipilimumab. The receptors stem from a human donor with non-small cell lung cancer who had stable disease on radiotherapy plus ipilimumab.

As concerns this clone: The CDR3 end shows no conserved phenylalanine or tryptophan, and so a read error is likely. The chain carries TRBV9 and TRBJ1-1, with a weak D call TRBD1 (5 bases). V was shortened by 1 base and J by 5 bases, with 15 bases between the two germline ends. Germline V gene sequence: CDR1 SGDLS, CDR2 YYNGEE. The CDR3 runs 15 residues. The CDR3 DNA reads as TGTGCCAGCAGCGTATGGGGACTCAACCCGACTGAAGCTTTCCTT. It translates to CASSVWGLNPTEAFL.

The chain combines TRBV5-1 with TRBJ1-1; the D gene is possibly TRBD1 (5 bases). The CDR3 is 15 residues long. The V and J ends lost 0 bases and 1 base respectively, with 10 bases between them. Per the germline V gene, CDR1 is SGHRS and CDR2 is YFSETQ. As DNA, the CDR3 is TGCGCCAGCAGCTTGGATGTAGGGGAGAACACTGAAGCTTTCTTT. It is translated as CASSLDVGENTEAFF.

The chain links TRBV9 to TRBJ1-2; D not certain. V lost 2 bases, J lost 8 bases, and 19 bases lay in between. Germline V gene sequence: CDR1 SGDLS, CDR2 YYNGEE. This CDR3 has 15 residues. Here the CDR3 reads CASSVPTGSKVGYTF. CDR3 in DNA: TGTGCCAGCAGCGTCCCCACGGGGTCGAAGGTCGGCTACACCTTC.

In its sample, this clone was seen once. The genes are TRBV2 and TRBJ2-7; D remains unclear. The CDR3 has 14 amino acids. The V end lost 5 bases, the J end lost 1 base, and 12 bases lay between the germline ends. The germline CDR1 and CDR2 sequences are SNHLY and FYNNEI. CDR3 amino acids: CASSPPPGSYEQYF. The CDR3 region has the DNA TGTGCCAGCAGTCCCCCCCCAGGTTCCTACGAGCAGTACTTC.

The gene calls are TRBV7-2 and TRBJ1-1; 9 bases agree with TRBD1. CDR1 and CDR2 from the germline V gene are SGHTA and FQGNSA. This CDR3 spans 16 amino acids. V dropped 5 bases and J dropped 4; count of bases not matched to a gene: 11. The CDR3 DNA follows: TGTGCCAGCAGCGTCCGGACAGGGGTATGGGGCACTGAAGCTTTCTTT. Protein sequence: CASSVRTGVWGTEAFF.

This sequence joins TRBV27 and TRBJ1-3; possibly TRBD1 for D (6 bases). With 3 bases removed from V and 5 bases from J, the gap between germline ends came to 14 bases. From germline, CDR1 is MNHEY and CDR2 SMNVEV (reference sequence). CDR3 length: 15 amino acids. In DNA, the CDR3 is TGTGCCAGCAGTTTCGCAGGGGCAGGTAGAAACACCATATATTTT. Translating it yields CASSFAGAGRNTIYF.

The chain couples TRBV4-1 to TRBJ2-3, with 10 positions matching TRBD2. The germline V gene encodes CDR1 MGHRA and CDR2 YSYEKL. V trimming: 4 bases; J trimming: 2 bases; junction bases outside the gene matches: 6. The length of the CDR3 is 16 residues. The CDR3 coding sequence is TGCGCCAGCAGCCGGACGCTAGCGGGAGACACAGATACGCAGTATTTT. Translation: CASSRTLAGDTDTQYF.

V and J are TRBV7-9 and TRBJ2-7, with 12 bases identical to TRBD2. This CDR3 has 15 residues. Trimming took 3 bases from V and 5 from J; bases not matched to a gene: 5. Germline V gives CDR1 SEHNR, CDR2 FQNEAQ (reference sequence). In DNA, the CDR3 is TGTGCCAGCAGCTTTCTAGCGGGAGGGCGGAACGAGCAGTACTTC. It encodes CASSFLAGGRNEQYF.

The rearrangement joins TRBV7-2 to TRBJ2-6; tentatively, D is TRBD1 (6 bases). The CDR3 is 18 residues long. V was shortened by 4 bases and J by 0 bases, with 16 bases between the two germline ends. Germline assignment: CDR1 SGHTA and CDR2 FQGNSA. In DNA, the CDR3 is TGTGCCAGCAGCTCAACTGGGACACCTAACTCTGGGGCCAACGTCCTGACTTTC. Amino acids: CASSSTGTPNSGANVLTF.

This clone was seen a few times. The chain joins TRBV5-4 to TRBJ2-7; 11 bases line up with TRBD2. The CDR3 runs to 15 residues. Germline CDR1 is SGHNT and CDR2 is YYREEE (reference sequence). V shed 4 bases, J shed 0 bases, and the junction held 3 bases outside the gene matches. The CDR3 loop reads CASSQGLAGSYEQYF. CDR3 DNA sequence: TGTGCCAGCAGCCAAGGACTAGCGGGCTCCTACGAGCAGTACTTC.

The chain joins TRBV4-2 to TRBJ2-1; D gene uncertain. CDR3 size: 15 residues. The germline V gene has CDR1 LGHNA and CDR2 YNFKEQ. V was trimmed by 1 base and J by 8 bases, leaving 15 bases between them. DNA of the CDR3: TGTGCCAGCAGCCAAGGTAATTCCCCACGCGATGAGCAGTTCTTC. Its translation: CASSQGNSPRDEQFF.

This rearrangement joins TRBV23-1 to TRBJ2-7; 7 nucleotides match TRBD1. TRBV23-1 falls under the ORF class, with uncertain function. The ends lost 2 bases at V and 4 bases at J; junction bases unmatched: 14. This CDR3 is built from 17 residues. The CDR3 DNA follows: TGCGCCAGCAGTCAAGAGACCTCCGGACAGGTAGAGTACGAGCAGTACTTC. As protein: CASSQETSGQVEYEQYF.

DNA of the CDR3: TGTGCCAGCAGCTTAGTTGGAGGGGCTAGCGGGACAGATACGCAGTATTTT. It yields the protein CASSLVGGASGTDTQYF. The chain uses TRBV7-2 and TRBJ2-3; 8 nucleotides agree with TRBD2. J was trimmed by 3 bases and V by 1 base; bases with no gene match: 9. The CDR3 runs 17 residues. Germline-derived CDR1 and CDR2 are SGHTA and FQGNSA. The entire variable domain, with the rest obtained from reference TRBV7-2 and TRBJ2-3, is as follows: GAGVSQSPSNKVTEKGKDVELRCDPISGHTALYWYRQSLGQGLEFLIYFQGNSAPDKSGLPSDRFSAERTGGSVSTLTIQRTQQEDSAVYLCASSLVGGASGTDTQYFGPGTRLTVL.

This clone is labeled as medium-sized. The CDR3 nucleotides read TGTGCCAGCAGTTTATTAGGGAGGGGGAGTGAAAAACTGTTTTTT. Translation gives CASSLLGRGSEKLFF. The genes are TRBV28 and TRBJ1-4, with a possible D match to TRBD1 (6 bases). The length of the CDR3 is 15 residues. Germline V gene lookup returns CDR1 MDHEN and CDR2 SYDVKM. The V gene lost 1 base and the J gene lost 7 bases, with 13 bases spanning the gap.